This TCR beta chain derives from a study of blood T cell repertoires in COVID-19. Study-level information: PBMCs, B-cell-depleted T cells, or T cells provided the cDNA or gDNA that made up the material.

The CDR3 is 11 amino acids. Per the germline V gene, CDR1 is MDHEN and CDR2 is SYDVKM. It was during active infection that Seattle patients were enrolled and then longitudinally followed. Authors' analysis steps: The assay estimated nucleated cells by amplifying reference gene primers. TCRdb keeps only in-frame clones here, not all; method: immunoSEQ multiplex PCR. The V and J calls and the clone size are those of that table, but D and trimming were determined from the DNA. The sample lists fewer than 60,000 clones; around four fifths were seen once. This rearrangement joins TRBV28 to TRBJ2-3; possibly TRBD1 for D (5 bases). Material for sequencing was peripheral blood. This receptor was taken from a man aged 25 to 45 with COVID-19, enrolled during active disease. The CDR3 sequence: CVSRGTDTQYF. CDR3 bases: TGTGTTTCCAGGGGCACAGATACGCAGTATTTT.